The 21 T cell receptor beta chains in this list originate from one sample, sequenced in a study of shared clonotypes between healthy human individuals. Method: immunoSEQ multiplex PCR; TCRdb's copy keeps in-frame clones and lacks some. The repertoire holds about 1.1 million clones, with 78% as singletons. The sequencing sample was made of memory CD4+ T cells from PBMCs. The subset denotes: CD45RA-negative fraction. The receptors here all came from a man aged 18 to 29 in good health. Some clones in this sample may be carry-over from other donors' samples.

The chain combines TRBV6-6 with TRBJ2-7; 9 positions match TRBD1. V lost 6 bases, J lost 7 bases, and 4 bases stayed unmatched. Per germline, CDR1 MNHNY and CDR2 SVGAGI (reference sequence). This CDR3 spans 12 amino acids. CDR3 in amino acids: CASSVDRGEQYF. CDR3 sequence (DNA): TGTGCCAGCAGCGTCGACAGGGGGGAGCAGTACTTC.

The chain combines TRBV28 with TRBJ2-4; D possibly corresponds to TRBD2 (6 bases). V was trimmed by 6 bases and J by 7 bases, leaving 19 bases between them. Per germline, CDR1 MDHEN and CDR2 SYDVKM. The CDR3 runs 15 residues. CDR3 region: CASSLGHPGTNIQYF. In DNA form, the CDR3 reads TGTGCCAGCAGCTTGGGGCACCCCGGGACTAACATTCAGTACTTC.

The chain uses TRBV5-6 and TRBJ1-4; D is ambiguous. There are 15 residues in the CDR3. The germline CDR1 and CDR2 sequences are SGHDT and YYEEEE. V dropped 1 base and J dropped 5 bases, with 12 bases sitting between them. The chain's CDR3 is CASSLSRLRNEKLFF. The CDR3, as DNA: TGTGCCAGCAGCTTGTCTAGACTGAGAAATGAAAAACTGTTTTTT.

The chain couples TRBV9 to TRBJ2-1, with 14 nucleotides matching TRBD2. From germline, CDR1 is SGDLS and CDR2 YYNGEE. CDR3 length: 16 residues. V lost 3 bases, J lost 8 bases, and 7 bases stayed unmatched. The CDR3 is CASSAMGLAGVHEQFF. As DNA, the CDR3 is TGTGCCAGCAGCGCGATGGGACTAGCGGGAGTCCATGAGCAGTTCTTC.

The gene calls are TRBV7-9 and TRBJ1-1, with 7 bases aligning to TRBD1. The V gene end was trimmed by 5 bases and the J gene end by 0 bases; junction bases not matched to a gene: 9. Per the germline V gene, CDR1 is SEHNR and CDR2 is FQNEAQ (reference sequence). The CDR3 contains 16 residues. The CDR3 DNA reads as TGTGCCAGCAGCAGCCGGGGACAGACACTGAACACTGAAGCTTTCTTT. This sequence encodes CASSSRGQTLNTEAFF.

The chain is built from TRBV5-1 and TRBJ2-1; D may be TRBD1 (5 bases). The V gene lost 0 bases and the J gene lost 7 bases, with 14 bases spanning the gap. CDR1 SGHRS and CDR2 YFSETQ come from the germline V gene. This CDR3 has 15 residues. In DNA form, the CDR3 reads TGCGCCAGCAGCTTGGCGGTAGGGGAAGGGAATGAGCAGTTCTTC. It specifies CASSLAVGEGNEQFF.

This CDR3 is CASSLRVSSGTGELFF. CDR3 nucleotides: TGTGCCAGCAGCTTAAGAGTTTCTTCCGGCACCGGGGAGCTGTTTTTT. This chain connects TRBV5-6 to TRBJ2-2; D unclear. The germline V gene encodes CDR1 SGHDT and CDR2 YYEEEE. This CDR3 spans 16 amino acids. The germline V and J ends were trimmed by 2 bases and 4 bases, with 15 bases remaining between them.

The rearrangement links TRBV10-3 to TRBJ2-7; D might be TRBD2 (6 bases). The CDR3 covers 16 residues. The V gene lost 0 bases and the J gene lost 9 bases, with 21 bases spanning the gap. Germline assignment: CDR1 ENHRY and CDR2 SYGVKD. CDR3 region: CAISESGGRGLHGQYF. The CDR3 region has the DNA TGTGCCATCAGTGAGTCGGGCGGACGGGGACTTCACGGGCAGTACTTC.

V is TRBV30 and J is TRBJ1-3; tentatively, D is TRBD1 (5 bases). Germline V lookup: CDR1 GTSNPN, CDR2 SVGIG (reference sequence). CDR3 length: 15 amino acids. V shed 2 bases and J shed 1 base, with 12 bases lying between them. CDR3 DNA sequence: TGTGCCTGGAGTCCTACGCAGGGATCTGGAAACACCATATATTTT. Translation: CAWSPTQGSGNTIYF.

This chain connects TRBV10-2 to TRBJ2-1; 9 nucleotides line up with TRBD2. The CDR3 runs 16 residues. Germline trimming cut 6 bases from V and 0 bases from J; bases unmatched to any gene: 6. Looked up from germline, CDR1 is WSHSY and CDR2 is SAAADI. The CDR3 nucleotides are TGCGCCAGCAGGAGGGTAGCGGGGGCCTCCTACAATGAGCAGTTCTTC. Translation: CASRRVAGASYNEQFF.

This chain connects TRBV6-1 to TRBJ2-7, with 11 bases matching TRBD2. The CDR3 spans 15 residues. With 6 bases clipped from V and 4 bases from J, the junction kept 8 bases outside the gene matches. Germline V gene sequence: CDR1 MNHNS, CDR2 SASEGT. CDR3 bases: TGTGCCAGCAGCACCGGGACTAGCGGAGTGTACGAGCAGTACTTC. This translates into CASSTGTSGVYEQYF.

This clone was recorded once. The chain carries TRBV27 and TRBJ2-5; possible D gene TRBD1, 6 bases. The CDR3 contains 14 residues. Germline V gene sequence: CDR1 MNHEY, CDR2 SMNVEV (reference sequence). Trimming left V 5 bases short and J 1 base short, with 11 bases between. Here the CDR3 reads CASSHYRAQETQYF. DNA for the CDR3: TGTGCCAGCAGTCACTACAGGGCCCAAGAGACCCAGTACTTC.

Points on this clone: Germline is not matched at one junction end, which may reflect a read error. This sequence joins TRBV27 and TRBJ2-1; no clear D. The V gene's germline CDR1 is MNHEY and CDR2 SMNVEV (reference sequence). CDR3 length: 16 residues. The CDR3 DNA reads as TGTGCCAGCAGTCACGGTGGTAGTCAATCCTTCAATGAGCAGTTCTTC. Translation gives CASSHGGSQSFNEQFF.

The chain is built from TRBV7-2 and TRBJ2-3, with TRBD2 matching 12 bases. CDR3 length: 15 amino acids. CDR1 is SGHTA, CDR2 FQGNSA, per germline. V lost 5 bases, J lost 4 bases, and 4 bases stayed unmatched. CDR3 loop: CASSPRLAGADTQYF. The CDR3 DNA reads TGTGCCAGCAGCCCCAGACTAGCGGGAGCAGATACGCAGTATTTT.

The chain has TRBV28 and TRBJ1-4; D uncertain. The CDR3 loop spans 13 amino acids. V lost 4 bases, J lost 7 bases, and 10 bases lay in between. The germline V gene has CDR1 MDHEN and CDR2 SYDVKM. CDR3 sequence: CASSWIRAEKLFF. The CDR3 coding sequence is TGTGCCAGCAGTTGGATACGGGCTGAAAAACTGTTTTTT.

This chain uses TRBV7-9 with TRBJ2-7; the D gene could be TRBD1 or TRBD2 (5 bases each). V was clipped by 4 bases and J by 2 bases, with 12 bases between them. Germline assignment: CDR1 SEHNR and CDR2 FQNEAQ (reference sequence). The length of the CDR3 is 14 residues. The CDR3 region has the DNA TGTGCCAGCAGCTGGGGGACGCCTACCTACGAGCAGTACTTC. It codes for CASSWGTPTYEQYF.

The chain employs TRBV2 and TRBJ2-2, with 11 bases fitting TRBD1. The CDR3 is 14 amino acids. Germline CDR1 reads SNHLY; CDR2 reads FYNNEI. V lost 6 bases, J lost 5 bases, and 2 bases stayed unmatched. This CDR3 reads CASSGTGGTGELFF. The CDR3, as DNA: TGTGCCAGCAGCGGGACAGGGGGAACCGGGGAGCTGTTTTTT.

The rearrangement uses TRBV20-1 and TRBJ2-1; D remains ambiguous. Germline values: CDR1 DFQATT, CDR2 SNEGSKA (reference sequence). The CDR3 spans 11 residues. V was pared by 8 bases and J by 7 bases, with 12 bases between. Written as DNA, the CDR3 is TGCAGTTACGACCGCAGGAATGAGCAGTTCTTC. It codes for CSYDRRNEQFF.

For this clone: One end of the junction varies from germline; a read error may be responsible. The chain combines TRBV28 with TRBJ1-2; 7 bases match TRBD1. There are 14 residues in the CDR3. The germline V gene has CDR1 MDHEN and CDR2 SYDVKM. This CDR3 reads CASSSTGPRYLHPF. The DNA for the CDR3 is TGTGCCAGCAGTTCGACAGGGCCCCGCTATCTCCATCCCTTC.

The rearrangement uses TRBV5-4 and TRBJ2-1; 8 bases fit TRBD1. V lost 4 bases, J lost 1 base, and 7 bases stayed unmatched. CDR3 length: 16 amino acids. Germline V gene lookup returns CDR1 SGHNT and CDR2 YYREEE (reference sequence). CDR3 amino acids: CASSVTGQGSYNEQFF. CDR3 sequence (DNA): TGTGCCAGCAGCGTAACCGGACAGGGATCCTACAATGAGCAGTTCTTC.

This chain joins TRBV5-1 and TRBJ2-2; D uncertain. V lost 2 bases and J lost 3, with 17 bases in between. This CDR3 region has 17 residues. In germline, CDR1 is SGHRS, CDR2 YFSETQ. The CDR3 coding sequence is TGCGCCAGCAGCTTTACGGAAATCCAACCTGACACCGGGGAGCTGTTTTTT. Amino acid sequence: CASSFTEIQPDTGELFF.